Each of the 27 T cell receptor beta chains below was sequenced from the same sample in a study of shared clonotypes between healthy human individuals. Selected positively for CCR7 and CD45RO-negative, naive CD8 cells excluded terminally differentiated effector memory CD45RA+ cells. Method: immunoSEQ multiplex PCR; TCRdb's copy keeps in-frame clones and lacks some. The table lists hundreds of thousands of clones, about 95% of them singletons. The sequenced sample was naive CD8+ T cells sorted from blood. The origin of the receptors is a woman in her 30s in good health.

J is TRBJ1-1 and V is TRBV7-8; 7 bases are a match to TRBD1. Trimming cost V 6 bases and J 3 bases; bases outside gene matches: 7. This CDR3 region has 14 residues. The V gene's germline CDR1 is SGHVS and CDR2 FQNEAQ. The CDR3 DNA reads TGTGCCAGCAGGCAACCGGGACAGTACACTGAAGCTTTCTTT. Translated: CASRQPGQYTEAFF.

V usage is TRBV11-3 and J usage is TRBJ2-7; D gene ambiguous. Per the germline V gene, CDR1 is SGHNT and CDR2 is YENEEA. V lost 3 bases and J 3 bases, leaving 6 bases between the germline ends. This CDR3 region has 12 residues. CDR3 bases: TGTGCCAGCAGCTTTGGTGGCTACGAGCAGTACTTC. This gives the protein CASSFGGYEQYF.

The gene calls are TRBV28 and TRBJ1-1; no definite D call. CDR1 is MDHEN and CDR2 is SYDVKM in the germline V gene. V was cut by 3 bases and J by 1 base, with 3 bases left in between. The CDR3 length is 12 residues. This chain's CDR3 is CASSFPNTEAFF. CDR3 nucleotide sequence: TGTGCCAGCAGTTTTCCGAACACTGAAGCTTTCTTT. Supplemented by reference TRBV28 and TRBJ1-1, the full variable domain reads DVKVTQSSRYLVKRTGEKVFLECVQDMDHENMFWYRQDPGLGLRLIYFSYDVKMKEKGDIPEGYSVSREKKERFSLILESASTNQTSMYLCASSFPNTEAFFGQGTRLTVV.

This clone has just one count. The chain is built from TRBV28 and TRBJ1-4, with a weak D call TRBD1 (5 bases). The CDR3 extends over 15 amino acids. Germline CDR1 and CDR2: MDHEN and SYDVKM. V was cut by 2 bases and J by 8 bases, with 15 bases left in between. The CDR3 sequence: CASSLGVGVGEKLFF. In DNA form, the CDR3 reads TGTGCCAGCAGTTTAGGGGTAGGGGTCGGAGAAAAACTGTTTTTT. Based on the CDR3 plus reference TRBV28 and TRBJ1-4, the full variable domain is DVKVTQSSRYLVKRTGEKVFLECVQDMDHENMFWYRQDPGLGLRLIYFSYDVKMKEKGDIPEGYSVSREKKERFSLILESASTNQTSMYLCASSLGVGVGEKLFFGSGTQLSVL.

The chain links TRBV4-1 to TRBJ2-2; 10 bases match TRBD2. V lost 0 bases and J lost 3; bases outside the gene matches: 7. Looked up from germline, CDR1 is MGHRA and CDR2 is YSYEKL. This CDR3 is 18 amino acids long. The DNA for the CDR3 is TGCGCCAGCAGCCAAGATGGAGCGGGAGGGCCACACACCGGGGAGCTGTTTTTT. The encoded protein is CASSQDGAGGPHTGELFF.

The gene calls are TRBV6-1 and TRBJ1-5; no firm D call. CDR1 is MNHNS and CDR2 is SASEGT in the germline V gene. Trimming stripped 2 bases from V and 7 bases from J, with 15 bases between. The CDR3 sequence is 15 residues long. The CDR3, as DNA: TGTGCCAGCAGTGAATGGCGGGTCTCAAACCAGCCCCAGCATTTT. It encodes CASSEWRVSNQPQHF.

This clone appeared once. This sequence joins TRBV4-2 and TRBJ2-5; a possible D gene is TRBD2 (6 bases). This CDR3 comprises 16 residues. V lost 2 bases and J lost 1, with 14 bases in between. Germline V gene sequence: CDR1 LGHNA, CDR2 YNFKEQ. CDR3 DNA: TGTGCCAGCAGCCAAACTTTGACCGGGGGCCAAGAGACCCAGTACTTC. It translates to CASSQTLTGGQETQYF.

V is TRBV7-8 and J is TRBJ2-1; 8 bases line up with TRBD2. V was clipped by 5 bases and J by 6 bases; unmatched bases: 12. The CDR3 has 16 residues. Germline CDR1 and CDR2: SGHVS and FQNEAQ. The CDR3 DNA reads TGTGCCAGCAGCCTCACGACTAGCGTTTTCGTCAATGAGCAGTTCTTC. Translating gives CASSLTTSVFVNEQFF.

The chain couples TRBV28 to TRBJ2-3; 9 nucleotides line up with TRBD2. This CDR3 spans 15 amino acids. Per the germline V gene, CDR1 is MDHEN and CDR2 is SYDVKM. With V trimmed by 6 bases and J by 3 bases, 7 bases remained unmatched. As DNA, the CDR3 is TGTGCCAGCAGCGCCTCTCTAGCGGGGACAGATACGCAGTATTTT. This encodes CASSASLAGTDTQYF.

The rearrangement links TRBV6-5 to TRBJ1-5; 8 bases are a match to TRBD1. Per germline, CDR1 MNHEY and CDR2 SVGAGI. There are 14 residues in the CDR3. V trimming: 2 bases; J trimming: 6 bases; junction bases outside the gene matches: 3. CDR3 in amino acids: CASSYRTGFQPQHF. The CDR3 nucleotides are TGTGCCAGCAGTTACCGGACAGGGTTTCAGCCCCAGCATTTT.

The genes are TRBV6-1 and TRBJ1-1; 7 nucleotides agree with TRBD1. CDR3 length equals 15 residues. Germline V lookup: CDR1 MNHNS, CDR2 SASEGT. V was pared by 4 bases and J by 6 bases, with 11 bases of the junction left unmatched. This CDR3 reads CASSVARGGVSEAFF. CDR3 coding DNA: TGTGCCAGCAGTGTTGCCAGGGGGGGAGTCTCTGAAGCTTTCTTT.

This chain links TRBV10-2 with TRBJ1-1; TRBD1 might be the D (5 bases). The CDR3 totals 15 residues. V was trimmed by 4 bases and J by 6 bases, leaving 18 bases between them. Germline V gives CDR1 WSHSY, CDR2 SAAADI. CDR3 sequence reads: CASSAVGGINAEAFF. Written as DNA, the CDR3 is TGCGCCAGCAGTGCAGTTGGGGGTATTAACGCTGAAGCTTTCTTT.

The chain employs TRBV6-5 and TRBJ2-7, with D perhaps matching TRBD2 (5 bases). The V end lost 5 bases, the J end lost 5 bases, and 13 bases lay between the germline ends. CDR1 and CDR2 (germline): MNHEY, SVGAGI. The CDR3 runs to 13 residues. CDR3 DNA: TGTGCCAGCAGTCCGCCTACTAGAGACGAGCAGTACTTC. It specifies CASSPPTRDEQYF.

The chain combines TRBV27 with TRBJ2-1; TRBD2 matches at 13 bases. The CDR3 has 15 amino acids. Germline loops: CDR1 MNHEY, CDR2 SMNVEV (reference sequence). The ends lost 5 bases at V and 7 bases at J; junction bases unmatched: 5. The CDR3 region has the DNA TGTGCCAGCAGTCCCGGGACTAGCGGGATGAATGAGCAGTTCTTC. Residues: CASSPGTSGMNEQFF.

The V and J genes are TRBV27 and TRBJ2-5, with a weak D call TRBD2 (6 bases). The J call may be incorrect, as the DNA end agrees better with TRBJ2-7. Per the germline V gene, CDR1 is MNHEY and CDR2 is SMNVEV (reference sequence). The CDR3 is 13 amino acids. CDR3 in amino acids: CASTHGRGYEQYF. Here the CDR3 DNA reads TGTGCCAGCACTCACGGGAGAGGTTACGAGCAGTACTTC.

The chain uses TRBV30 and TRBJ2-5; D might be TRBD2 (5 bases). The J call could be wrong; TRBJ2-7 is a better fit for the DNA end. CDR3 length: 13 amino acids. Germline V gives CDR1 GTSNPN, CDR2 SVGIG (reference sequence). The CDR3 bases are TGTGCCTGGAGGGCGGGCAGCTCCTACGAGCAGTACTTC. Translation: CAWRAGSSYEQYF.

This clone occurred once. This sequence joins TRBV7-9 and TRBJ1-1; perhaps TRBD1 as D (5 bases). Between the trimmed V and J ends, which lost 1 base and 6 bases, there was a span of 12 bases. This CDR3 region has 14 residues. The germline V gene encodes CDR1 SEHNR and CDR2 FQNEAQ (reference sequence). The CDR3 nucleotides are TGTGCCAGCAGCTTAGGTGGGGGTATGGCTGAAGCTTTCTTT. Translation: CASSLGGGMAEAFF.

The rearrangement joins TRBV6-4 to TRBJ2-3; the match to TRBD2 covers 14 bases. The CDR3 is made up of 16 amino acids. The germline V gene encodes CDR1 MRHNA and CDR2 SNTAGT. The junction had 5 bases not matched to a gene; V was cut back by 6 bases and J by 3 bases. CDR3 sequence: CASRGTSGSGTDTQYF. The CDR3 coding sequence is TGTGCCAGCAGGGGGACTAGCGGGAGTGGAACAGATACGCAGTATTTT.

The V and J genes are TRBV7-9 and TRBJ2-1; 11 bases are shared with TRBD2. The length of the CDR3 is 17 residues. V lost 0 bases to trimming and J lost 10 bases; unmatched junction nucleotides: 11. In germline, CDR1 is SEHNR, CDR2 FQNEAQ (reference sequence). CDR3 region: CASSLALAGGPTREQFF. The CDR3 nucleotides are TGTGCCAGCAGCTTAGCCCTAGCGGGAGGTCCGACGCGGGAGCAGTTCTTC.

This sequence joins TRBV6-5 and TRBJ1-1, with 12 bases lining up with TRBD1. Germline CDR1 is MNHEY and CDR2 is SVGAGI. With 5 bases clipped from V and 11 bases from J, the junction kept 9 bases outside the gene matches. This CDR3 is built from 14 residues. The CDR3 DNA follows: TGTGCCAGCAGTGACCCGGGACAGGGGGCGCGGGCTTTCTTT. As protein: CASSDPGQGARAFF.

V and J are TRBV30 and TRBJ1-6; 7 nucleotides agree with TRBD1. The germline gives CDR1 GTSNPN, CDR2 SVGIG (reference sequence). The length of the CDR3 is 16 residues. V gave up 1 base and J gave up 4 bases; unmatched junction bases: 7. The DNA of the CDR3 is TGTGCCTGGAGTGATGGAAGGGGACAGTATAATTCACCCCTCCACTTT. It specifies CAWSDGRGQYNSPLHF.

The chain combines TRBV28 with TRBJ2-7, with TRBD2 matching 10 bases. The germline CDR1 and CDR2 sequences are MDHEN and SYDVKM. After removal of 2 bases from V and 2 bases from J, the junction contained 6 bases not matched to a gene. CDR3 length equals 16 residues. The CDR3 here is CASSLGTSGITYEQYF. The CDR3 DNA reads TGTGCCAGCAGTTTAGGCACTAGCGGGATCACCTACGAGCAGTACTTC.

The V gene is TRBV29-1, the J gene TRBJ2-2; 13 bases match TRBD2. This CDR3 comprises 14 residues. Germline V CDR1 and CDR2: SQVTM, ANQGSEA. V lost 4 bases, J lost 5 bases, and 1 base stayed unmatched. CDR3 DNA: TGCAGCGTTGTGGGACTAGCGGGAACCGGGGAGCTGTTTTTT. Residues: CSVVGLAGTGELFF.

The chain couples TRBV7-9 to TRBJ1-4; tentative D call: TRBD1 (5 bases). The V gene's germline CDR1 is SEHNR and CDR2 FQNEAQ (reference sequence). The V end was cut by 1 base, the J end by 4 bases, with 13 bases between. The CDR3 totals 16 residues. The CDR3 sequence is CASSLEGRTLNEKLFF. The CDR3 DNA is TGTGCCAGCAGCTTAGAGGGACGGACACTTAATGAAAAACTGTTTTTT.

The chain carries TRBV25-1 and TRBJ2-3, with D perhaps TRBD2 (5 bases). Trimming cost V 5 bases and J 3 bases, with 18 bases left between them. The CDR3 totals 16 residues. Germline loops: CDR1 MGHDK, CDR2 SYGVNS. The CDR3 coding sequence is TGTGCCAGCAGTCCGTCGCCCATCGGAGGAACAGATACGCAGTATTTT. Residues: CASSPSPIGGTDTQYF. Full variable domain (rest looked up from reference TRBV25-1 and TRBJ2-3): EADIYQTPRYLVIGTGKKITLECSQTMGHDKMYWYQQDPGMELHLIHYSYGVNSTEKGDLSSESTVSRIRTEHFPLTLESARPSHTSQYLCASSPSPIGGTDTQYFGPGTRLTVL.

The rearrangement uses TRBV15 and TRBJ1-3; 8 bases are shared with TRBD1. The CDR3 contains 17 residues. After removal of 3 bases from V and 1 base from J, the junction contained 8 bases not matched to a gene. The germline V gene encodes CDR1 LNHNV and CDR2 YYDKDF (reference sequence). As DNA, the CDR3 is TGTGCCACCAGCAGCGCGAGGACAGGGTCGTCTGGAAACACCATATATTTT. It codes for CATSSARTGSSGNTIYF. The full variable domain, completed using reference TRBV15 and TRBJ1-3, is DAMVIQNPRYQVTQFGKPVTLSCSQTLNHNVMYWYQQKSSQAPKLLFHYYDKDFNNEADTPDNFQSRRPNTSFCFLDIRSPGLGDTAMYLCATSSARTGSSGNTIYFGEGSWLTVV.

V and J are TRBV5-1 and TRBJ1-2, with TRBD1 matching over 8 bases. The germline CDR1 and CDR2 sequences are SGHRS and YFSETQ. With V trimmed by 5 bases and J by 5 bases, 8 bases remained unmatched. The CDR3 extends over 14 amino acids. The CDR3 is CASRPTGDKYGYTF. The DNA for the CDR3 is TGCGCCAGCAGACCGACAGGGGATAAGTATGGCTACACCTTC.